This record covers a single T cell receptor beta chain. This sample is part of a study of blood T cell repertoires in COVID-19. Study in general: Acute and convalescent COVID-19 samples came from the United States, Italy and Spain.

CDR1 SGHNT and CDR2 YYREEE come from the germline V gene (reference sequence). Trimming removed 0 bases from V and 3 bases from J; junction bases left unmatched: 4. The CDR3 is 15 amino acids. Profiling relied on immunoSEQ multiplex PCR, and the TCRdb table lists in-frame clones only, not all of them. Among 200,000 to 300,000 clones listed, around 85% were seen once. The sequencing sample was made of peripheral blood. The chain is built from TRBV5-4 and TRBJ2-3; TRBD1 matches 7 bases. The TCR sequence derives from a woman aged 80 or over with acute or convalescent COVID-19. The CDR3 region is CASSLEGAWTDTQYF. CDR3 DNA: TGTGCCAGCAGCTTGGAGGGGGCATGGACAGATACGCAGTATTTT.